The rows below give T cell receptor beta chains drawn from one sample of a study of blood T cell repertoires in COVID-19. Profiling relied on immunoSEQ multiplex PCR, and the TCRdb table lists in-frame clones only, not all of them. The table records some 190,000 clones, under 80% of them present only once. Sequencing was performed on PBMCs or T cells enriched from blood (not recorded which). The receptors were gathered from a woman in her 50s with acute COVID-19. The CDR3 runs from the conserved cysteine through the conserved F or W. D genes are given only for firm matches. Clone size is stated in some rows and not others, as once, few, many or a class when expanded.

clone size: -; J gene: TRBJ2-3; CDR3 length: 15; D gene: -; V gene: TRBV1; CDR3 DNA: TGCACCAGCCCGGCTAGCGGGGAGGTCACAGATACGCAGTATTTT; CDR3 protein: CTSPASGEVTDTQYF
clone size: -; J gene: TRBJ2-3; CDR3 length: 18; D gene: -; V gene: TRBV24-1; CDR3 DNA: TGTGCCACCAGTGATACCTATACAGGTGAAGGGGGCACAGATACGCAGTATTTT; CDR3 protein: CATSDTYTGEGGTDTQYF
clone size: few; J gene: TRBJ1-1; CDR3 length: 15; D gene: -; V gene: TRBV6-2/TRBV6-3; CDR3 DNA: TGTGCCAGCAGTTACTTACGGACTCAAAACACTGAAGCTTTCTTT; CDR3 protein: CASSYLRTQNTEAFF
clone size: -; J gene: TRBJ2-5; CDR3 length: 16; D gene: TRBD2; V gene: TRBV19; CDR3 DNA: TGTGCCAGTACCAAATCCGGGACTAGGGGGCAAGAGACCCAGTACTTC; CDR3 protein: CASTKSGTRGQETQYF
clone size: -; J gene: TRBJ1-1; CDR3 length: 14; D gene: -; V gene: TRBV4-1; CDR3 DNA: TGCGCCAGCAGCCAAGGACAGGAGAACACTGAAGCTTTCTTT; CDR3 protein: CASSQGQENTEAFF
clone size: few; J gene: TRBJ2-1; CDR3 length: 14; D gene: -; V gene: TRBV18; CDR3 DNA: TGTGCCAGCTCACCAATCGGGGTTTACAATGAGCAGTTCTTC; CDR3 protein: CASSPIGVYNEQFF
clone size: -; J gene: TRBJ2-3; CDR3 length: 15; D gene: TRBD2; V gene: TRBV28; CDR3 DNA: TGTGCCAGTGGGGAGGGCGGGGGACCTACAGATACGCAGTATTTT; CDR3 protein: CASGEGGGPTDTQYF
clone size: -; J gene: TRBJ1-1; CDR3 length: 11; D gene: -; V gene: TRBV21-1; CDR3 DNA: TGTGCCAGCAGCAAAGGAGTGAATGGTTTCTTT; CDR3 protein: CASSKGVNGFF
clone size: -; J gene: TRBJ1-5; CDR3 length: 18; D gene: -; V gene: TRBV19; CDR3 DNA: TGTGCCAGTAGTATCGCGAGTGACATCGCCCATAGCAATCAGCCCCAGCATTTT; CDR3 protein: CASSIASDIAHSNQPQHF
clone size: -; J gene: TRBJ2-3; CDR3 length: 15; D gene: TRBD2; V gene: TRBV3-1/TRBV3-2; CDR3 DNA: TGTGCCAGCAGCCAAGTAGCGGGAAGCACAGATACGCAGTATTTT; CDR3 protein: CASSQVAGSTDTQYF
clone size: -; J gene: TRBJ1-6; CDR3 length: 14; D gene: -; V gene: TRBV7-9; CDR3 DNA: TGTGCCAGCAGCCAGGACAGCAGGAATTCACCCCTCCACTTT; CDR3 protein: CASSQDSRNSPLHF
clone size: -; J gene: TRBJ2-3; CDR3 length: 16; D gene: TRBD1; V gene: TRBV4-1; CDR3 DNA: TGCGCCAGCAGCCAGCCCGGGACAGGGATGGAAGATACGCAGTATTTT; CDR3 protein: CASSQPGTGMEDTQYF
clone size: -; J gene: TRBJ2-3; CDR3 length: 16; D gene: TRBD2; V gene: TRBV5-4; CDR3 DNA: TGTGCCAGCAGCCTGAGACTAGCGGCCGACACAGATACGCAGTATTTT; CDR3 protein: CASSLRLAADTDTQYF
clone size: -; J gene: TRBJ1-5; CDR3 length: 12; D gene: -; V gene: TRBV12-1; CDR3 DNA: TGTGCCAGCAGGACGGGGGGACGGCCCCAGCATTTT; CDR3 protein: CASRTGGRPQHF
clone size: -; J gene: TRBJ2-3; CDR3 length: 18; D gene: TRBD1; V gene: TRBV3-1/TRBV3-2; CDR3 DNA: TGTGCCAGCAGCCCCTTCACAGGGGGCAGTTTATACACAGATACGCAGTATTTT; CDR3 protein: CASSPFTGGSLYTDTQYF
clone size: -; J gene: TRBJ1-2; CDR3 length: 12; D gene: -; V gene: TRBV28; CDR3 DNA: TGTGCCACACAAGCAGGGGACTATGGCTACACCTTC; CDR3 protein: CATQAGDYGYTF
clone size: -; J gene: TRBJ1-2; CDR3 length: 13; D gene: TRBD1; V gene: TRBV7-2; CDR3 DNA: TGTGCCAGCAGCCCGACAGGGGACTATGGCTACACCTTC; CDR3 protein: CASSPTGDYGYTF
clone size: -; J gene: TRBJ1-1; CDR3 length: 12; D gene: -; V gene: TRBV5-1; CDR3 DNA: TGCGCCAGCAGCTTGGTCCTACCCGAGGCTTTCTTT; CDR3 protein: CASSLVLPEAFF
clone size: -; J gene: TRBJ2-1; CDR3 length: 16; D gene: TRBD2; V gene: TRBV18; CDR3 DNA: TGTGCCAGCTCACCTAGCGGGGCCGAGGGGGGCTATGAGCAGTTCTTC; CDR3 protein: CASSPSGAEGGYEQFF
clone size: -; J gene: TRBJ2-1; CDR3 length: 13; D gene: TRBD2; V gene: TRBV3-1/TRBV3-2; CDR3 DNA: TGTGCCAGCAGCCGGGACTACTCGGGGGAGCAGTTCTTC; CDR3 protein: CASSRDYSGEQFF
clone size: -; J gene: TRBJ1-2; CDR3 length: 11; D gene: -; V gene: TRBV28; CDR3 DNA: TGTGCCAGCAGTTTTTCCAGTGGCTACACCTTC; CDR3 protein: CASSFSSGYTF
clone size: -; J gene: TRBJ1-5; CDR3 length: 15; D gene: TRBD1; V gene: TRBV4-1; CDR3 DNA: TGCGCCAGCAGCCGGCAGGGACAGGGAAACCAGCCCCAGCATTTT; CDR3 protein: CASSRQGQGNQPQHF
clone size: -; J gene: TRBJ1-1; CDR3 length: 15; D gene: -; V gene: TRBV5-6; CDR3 DNA: TGTGCCAGCAGCTTGTTATCGAGGTTTAACACTGAAGCTTTCTTT; CDR3 protein: CASSLLSRFNTEAFF
clone size: -; J gene: TRBJ1-5; CDR3 length: 17; D gene: TRBD1; V gene: TRBV9; CDR3 DNA: TGTGCCAGCAGCCAGGGGGCTGGGGGCAGTGGCAATCAGCCCCAGCATTTT; CDR3 protein: CASSQGAGGSGNQPQHF
clone size: few; J gene: TRBJ1-2; CDR3 length: 16; D gene: -; V gene: TRBV24-1; CDR3 DNA: TGTGCCACCAGTGGTACAGGGACCCCAGGGCGCTATGGCTACACCTTC; CDR3 protein: CATSGTGTPGRYGYTF